This T cell receptor (beta chain) was captured by sequencing in a study of T cell responses to AZD1222 COVID-19 vaccine. Study findings and constraints: White British ancestry dominated among donors, who included more females, and clonal diversity was possibly underestimated.

CDR3 length: 16 residues. Trimming stripped 0 bases from V and 4 bases from J, with 15 bases between. Germline V gene lookup returns CDR1 LGHNA and CDR2 YNFKEQ. This clone has more than one count but fewer than ten. Its specificity is not known. The data were produced by immunoSEQ multiplex PCR, yet TCRdb's version contains in-frame clones alone and is incomplete. The profile covers tens of thousands of clones, with 75% to 80% appearing a single time and approximately 4.8% taken by the ten largest. Researchers grouped second doses given at about 4 or about 12 weeks into one pool. This sequence was found in an adult who received the AZD1222 COVID-19 vaccine. The chain links TRBV4-2 to TRBJ1-1; D call uncertain. The specimen comprised peripheral blood, sampled 28 days after the second AZD1222 dose. The CDR3 is CASSQEPGTPSTEAFF. CDR3 nucleotides: TGTGCCAGCAGCCAAGAACCGGGAACCCCGAGCACTGAAGCTTTCTTT.